These 25 T cell receptor beta chains originate from one sample sequenced in a study of CD8 T cells in Susac syndrome. Reverse transcription of roughly 0.5 to 1 ug RNA was carried out with random hexamers. TCRdb re-analysed the immunoSEQ multiplex PCR reads in MiXCR, keeping a single row per CDR3 protein. The sample consists of under 200,000 distinct CDR3 sequences, about 91% of them appearing once. Sequencing was performed on CD4+ T cells from PBMCs. These receptors were collected from a human donor with Susac syndrome.

The chain links TRBV25-1 to TRBJ1-6; 7 bases agree with TRBD1. Germline lookup yields CDR1 MGHDK and CDR2 SYGVNS. V gave up 5 bases and J gave up 6 bases; unmatched junction bases: 10. The CDR3 totals 16 residues. The CDR3 loop is CASSNLRTGGNSPLHF. DNA of the CDR3: TGTGCCAGCAGTAACCTTCGGACAGGAGGTAATTCACCCCTCCACTTT.

The chain employs TRBV5-1 and TRBJ2-2; D call uncertain. The V gene lost 0 bases and the J gene lost 7 bases, with 10 bases spanning the gap. CDR1 SGHRS and CDR2 YFSETQ come from the germline V gene. The CDR3 consists of 14 residues. The CDR3 sequence is CASSLASKIGELFF. CDR3 DNA: TGCGCCAGCAGCTTGGCCAGTAAGATCGGGGAGCTGTTTTTT.

This chain uses TRBV3-1 with TRBJ1-1; TRBD1 matches 8 bases. After removal of 4 bases from V and 5 bases from J, the junction contained 6 bases not matched to a gene. The germline V gene encodes CDR1 LGHDT and CDR2 YNNKEL (reference sequence). The CDR3 consists of 14 residues. The DNA for the CDR3 is TGTGCCAGCAGCCGACAGGGGAGGGAGACTGAAGCTTTCTTT. Protein product: CASSRQGRETEAFF.

This clonotype was detected only once. The CDR3 nucleotides are TGCGCCAGCAGCCCGGGCCTAGGGGGCCCGGCCAAAAACATTCAGTACTTC. It translates to CASSPGLGGPAKNIQYF. This chain links TRBV5-1 with TRBJ2-4, with 7 bases matching TRBD1. The CDR3 is made up of 17 amino acids. V dropped 4 bases and J dropped 1; count of bases not matched to a gene: 11. Germline CDR1 is SGHRS and CDR2 is YFSETQ.

V usage is TRBV20-1 and J usage is TRBJ1-2, with D perhaps matching TRBD1 (6 bases). The V gene lost 6 bases and the J gene lost 5 bases, with 10 bases spanning the gap. This CDR3 comprises 11 residues. Germline CDR1 DFQATT, CDR2 SNEGSKA (reference sequence). The CDR3 coding sequence is TGCAGTGCGGAAGGACAGTATGGCTACACCTTC. Its translation is CSAEGQYGYTF.

This chain uses TRBV19 with TRBJ2-4; 8 positions match TRBD2. The CDR3 is 14 amino acids. The V segment lost 7 bases and the J segment 4 bases; nucleotides outside the gene matches: 6. Germline values: CDR1 LNHDA, CDR2 SQIVND (reference sequence). DNA for the CDR3: TGTGCCAGTAAACCGGGACTAGAAAAAAACATTCAGTACTTC. Its protein product is CASKPGLEKNIQYF.

The CDR3 DNA reads TGTGCCAGCAGCCTCCCTAGCGGGAGCTCCTACAATGAGCAGTTCTTC. Encoded protein: CASSLPSGSSYNEQFF. This chain uses TRBV7-8 with TRBJ2-1, with TRBD2 identical over 10 bases. The CDR3 sequence is 16 residues long. From germline, CDR1 is SGHVS and CDR2 FQNEAQ. With 5 bases clipped from V and 0 bases from J, the junction kept 4 bases outside the gene matches.

The chain has TRBV4-1 and TRBJ1-5, with D maybe TRBD1 (6 bases). The CDR3 has 16 residues. V gave up 0 bases and J gave up 4 bases, with 13 bases separating them. CDR1 is MGHRA, CDR2 YSYEKL, per germline. The CDR3 is CASSQEMNRVNQPQHF. CDR3 DNA sequence: TGCGCCAGCAGCCAAGAGATGAACAGGGTAAATCAGCCCCAGCATTTT.

The V gene is TRBV2, the J gene TRBJ2-4; the D gene is possibly TRBD2 (6 bases). The CDR3 runs 14 residues. Germline V gives CDR1 SNHLY, CDR2 FYNNEI. V lost 7 bases, J lost 6 bases, and 16 bases lay in between. Here the CDR3 DNA reads TGTGCCAGCACCGCGACTAGGGCCGGAAACATTCAGTACTTC. The encoded protein is CASTATRAGNIQYF.

V is TRBV2 and J is TRBJ1-5; no clear D. The CDR3 contains 14 residues. Trimming removed 4 bases at V and 0 bases at J, with 7 bases between. Germline lookup yields CDR1 SNHLY and CDR2 FYNNEI. The CDR3 nucleotides read TGTGCCAGCAGTGGGGGAAATAGCAATCAGCCCCAGCATTTT. The encoded protein is CASSGGNSNQPQHF.

In its sample, this clonotype was seen once. J is TRBJ2-1 and V is TRBV18; D uncertain. Germline loops: CDR1 KGHSH, CDR2 LQKENI. Trimming took off 1 base at V and 1 base at J, with 14 bases between the two ends. This CDR3 has 17 residues. CDR3 nucleotide sequence: TGTGCCAGCTCACCACGCAACTCCCTCGAATCCTACAATGAGCAGTTCTTC. It is translated as CASSPRNSLESYNEQFF. Using reference TRBV18 and TRBJ2-1 for the parts outside the CDR3, the full variable domain is NAGVMQNPRHLVRRRGQEARLRCSPMKGHSHVYWYRQLPEEGLKFMVYLQKENIIDESGMPKERFSAEFPKEGPSILRIQQVVRGDSAAYFCASSPRNSLESYNEQFFGPGTRLTVL.

The genes are TRBV30 and TRBJ1-2, with D possibly TRBD1 on 5 matching bases. This CDR3 is built from 15 residues. Between the trimmed V and J ends, which lost 3 bases and 7 bases, there was a span of 21 bases. CDR1 and CDR2 from the germline V gene are GTSNPN and SVGIG (reference sequence). The CDR3 region is CAWSQGTYSRTGYTF. The CDR3 DNA is TGTGCCTGGAGCCAAGGGACCTACTCTCGAACTGGCTACACCTTC. The variable domain in full, with the rest retrieved from reference TRBV30 and TRBJ1-2, is SQTIHQWPATLVQPVGSPLSLECTVEGTSNPNLYWYRQAAGRGLQLLFYSVGIGQISSEVPQNLSASRPQDRQFILSSKKLLLSDSGFYLCAWSQGTYSRTGYTFGSGTRLTVV.

Concerning this clonotype itself: The junction and the germline gene differ at one end; a read error may be behind it. The chain joins TRBV27 to TRBJ2-3; maybe TRBD2 (5 bases). Germline CDR1 is MNHEY and CDR2 is SMNVEV (reference sequence). The CDR3 contains 16 residues. The CDR3 DNA follows: TGTGCCAGCAGTCGTAAGACGGGATCTAGCACAGATGCGCAGTATTTT. Its protein product is CASSRKTGSSTDAQYF.

The chain combines TRBV7-3 with TRBJ2-3; 14 bases match TRBD2. In germline, CDR1 is SGHTA, CDR2 FQGTGA. V shed 1 base and J 4 bases; nucleotides not matched to a gene: 10. The CDR3 totals 19 residues. CDR3 DNA: TGTGCCAGCAGCTTAAGTCCGGGACTAGCGGGAGAGGGAGCAGATACGCAGTATTTT. This gives the protein CASSLSPGLAGEGADTQYF.

The V and J genes are TRBV6-2 or TRBV6-3 and TRBJ2-5; tentative D call: TRBD2 (5 bases). Germline V gives CDR1 MNHEY, CDR2 SVGEGT. Trimming left V 0 bases short and J 7 bases short, with 12 bases between. The CDR3 contains 14 residues. CDR3 in amino acids: CASSYSGSSGTQYF. The CDR3 bases are TGTGCCAGCAGTTACTCGGGGTCCAGCGGGACCCAGTACTTC.

The chain uses TRBV2 and TRBJ2-1; possibly TRBD1 for D (6 bases). The CDR3 length is 15 residues. Germline CDR1 is SNHLY and CDR2 is FYNNEI. V was trimmed by 8 bases and J by 0 bases, leaving 14 bases between them. Written as DNA, the CDR3 is TGTGCCAGCCACCGGGACACCGCCTCCTACAATGAGCAGTTCTTC. Its translation: CASHRDTASYNEQFF.

The CDR3 is CASSVAGGSRETQYF. CDR3 nucleotide sequence: TGTGCCAGCAGCGTAGCCGGCGGGAGCCGGGAGACCCAGTACTTC. This chain connects TRBV9 to TRBJ2-5, with TRBD2 matching over 7 bases. Trimming took 0 bases from V and 5 from J; bases not matched to a gene: 7. The CDR3 runs 15 residues. CDR1 and CDR2 (germline): SGDLS, YYNGEE.

Points on this clonotype: Sequence at one end of the junction differs from germline and may be a read error. The chain employs TRBV5-4 and TRBJ2-4; D perhaps matches TRBD2 (5 bases). The CDR3 covers 12 residues. Germline CDR1 is SGHNT and CDR2 is YYREEE (reference sequence). The CDR3, as DNA: TGTGCCAGCAGCTTGGGCATGACGGACTCAAGCTTC. This translates into CASSLGMTDSSF.

V is TRBV15 and J is TRBJ2-1, with 9 bases aligning to TRBD2. CDR3 length: 16 residues. Germline V gene lookup returns CDR1 LNHNV and CDR2 YYDKDF (reference sequence). V shed 2 bases and J 3 bases; nucleotides not matched to a gene: 5. As DNA, the CDR3 is TGTGCCACCAGCAGACCGCGACTAGCGGTCTACAATGAGCAGTTCTTC. This translates into CATSRPRLAVYNEQFF.

V and J are TRBV7-8 and TRBJ1-6, with D uncertain. The CDR3 is 15 residues long. Germline V lookup: CDR1 SGHVS, CDR2 FQNEAQ. Deletions cut 6 bases from V and 9 bases from J, with 18 bases between. The CDR3 nucleotides are TGTGCCAGCAGGGAGGAGGGCTTTGGGTTTTCACCCCTCCACTTT. This translates into CASREEGFGFSPLHF.

V usage is TRBV27 and J usage is TRBJ1-1; D is possibly TRBD1 (5 bases). Germline CDR1 reads MNHEY; CDR2 reads SMNVEV (reference sequence). There are 16 residues in the CDR3. The V gene lost 4 bases and the J gene lost 0 bases, with 15 bases spanning the gap. CDR3 in DNA: TGTGCCAGCAGTTCCTTGAAAGGGACCGTGAACACTGAAGCTTTCTTT. This encodes CASSSLKGTVNTEAFF.

This clonotype was detected only a few times. V usage is TRBV6-1 and J usage is TRBJ2-7, with 10 nucleotides matching TRBD1. CDR1 MNHNS and CDR2 SASEGT come from the germline V gene. The length of the CDR3 is 14 residues. The junction had 2 bases not matched to a gene; V was cut back by 4 bases and J by 2 bases. The CDR3 DNA reads as TGTGCCAGCAGTGTTGGGACAGGGGCCTACGAGCAGTACTTC. Its protein product is CASSVGTGAYEQYF.

This chain uses TRBV6-5 with TRBJ1-1; D remains unclear. The germline V gene encodes CDR1 MNHEY and CDR2 SVGAGI. Deletions cut 4 bases from V and 1 base from J, with 1 base between. The CDR3 is 11 amino acids. For the CDR3, the DNA is TGTGCCAGCAGTTGGAACACTGAAGCTTTCTTT. Residues: CASSWNTEAFF.

The CDR3, as DNA: TGCGCCAGCAGACGGGACACCAGGACCTCAACTAATGAAAAACTGTTTTTT. This sequence encodes CASRRDTRTSTNEKLFF. This chain links TRBV4-1 with TRBJ1-4, with D maybe TRBD1 (6 bases). Germline CDR1 reads MGHRA; CDR2 reads YSYEKL. This CDR3 is 17 amino acids long. V was trimmed by 6 bases and J by 0 bases, leaving 17 bases between them.

This sequence joins TRBV19 and TRBJ1-2; D remains ambiguous. This CDR3 region has 12 residues. Trimming cost V 4 bases and J 3 bases, with 6 bases left between them. CDR1 and CDR2 (germline): LNHDA, SQIVND (reference sequence). The CDR3 here is CASSKVDYGYTF. CDR3 sequence (DNA): TGTGCCAGTAGTAAGGTAGACTATGGCTACACCTTC.